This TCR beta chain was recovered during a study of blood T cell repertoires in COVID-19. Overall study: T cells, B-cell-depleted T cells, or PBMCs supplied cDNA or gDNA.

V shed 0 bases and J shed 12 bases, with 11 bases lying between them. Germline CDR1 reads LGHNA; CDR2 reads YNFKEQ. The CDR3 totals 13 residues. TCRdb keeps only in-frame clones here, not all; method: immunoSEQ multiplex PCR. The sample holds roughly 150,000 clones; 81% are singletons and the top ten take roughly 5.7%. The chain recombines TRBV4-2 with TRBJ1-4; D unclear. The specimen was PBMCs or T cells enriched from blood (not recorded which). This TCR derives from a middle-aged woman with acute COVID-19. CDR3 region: CASSQDVLVELFF. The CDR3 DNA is TGTGCCAGCAGCCAAGATGTTTTAGTAGAACTGTTTTTT.